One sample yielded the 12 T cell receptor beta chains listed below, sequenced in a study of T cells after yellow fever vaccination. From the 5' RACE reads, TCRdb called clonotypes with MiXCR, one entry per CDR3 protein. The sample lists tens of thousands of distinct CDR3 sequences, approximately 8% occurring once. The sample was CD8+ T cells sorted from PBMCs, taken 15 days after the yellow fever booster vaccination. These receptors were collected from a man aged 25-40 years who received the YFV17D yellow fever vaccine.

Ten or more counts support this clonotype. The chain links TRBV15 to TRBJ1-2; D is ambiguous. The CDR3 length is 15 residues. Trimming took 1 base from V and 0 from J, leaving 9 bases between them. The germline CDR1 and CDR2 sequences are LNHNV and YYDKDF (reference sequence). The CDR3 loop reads CATSRGVEANYGYTF. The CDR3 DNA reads TGTGCCACCAGCAGAGGGGTGGAGGCTAACTATGGCTACACCTTC. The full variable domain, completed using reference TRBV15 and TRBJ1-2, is DAMVIQNPRYQVTQFGKPVTLSCSQTLNHNVMYWYQQKSSQAPKLLFHYYDKDFNNEADTPDNFQSRRPNTSFCFLDIRSPGLGDTAMYLCATSRGVEANYGYTFGSGTRLTVV.

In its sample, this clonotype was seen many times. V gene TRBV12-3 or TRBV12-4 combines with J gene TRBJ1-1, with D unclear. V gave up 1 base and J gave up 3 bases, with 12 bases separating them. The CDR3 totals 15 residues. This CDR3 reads CASSLVGGSYTEAFF. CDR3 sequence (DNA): TGTGCCAGCAGTTTAGTCGGAGGGAGTTACACTGAAGCTTTCTTT.

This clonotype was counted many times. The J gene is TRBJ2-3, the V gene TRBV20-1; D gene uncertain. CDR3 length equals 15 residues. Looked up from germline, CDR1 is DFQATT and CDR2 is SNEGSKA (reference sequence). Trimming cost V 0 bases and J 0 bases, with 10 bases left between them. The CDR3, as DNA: TGCAGTGCTAGAGATGCAGAGACTAGCACAGATACGCAGTATTTT. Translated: CSARDAETSTDTQYF.

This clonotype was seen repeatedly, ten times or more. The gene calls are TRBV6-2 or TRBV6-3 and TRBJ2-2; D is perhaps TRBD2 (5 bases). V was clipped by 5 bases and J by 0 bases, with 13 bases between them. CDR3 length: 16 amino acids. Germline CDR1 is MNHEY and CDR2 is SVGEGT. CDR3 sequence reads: CASSNWERPNTGELFF. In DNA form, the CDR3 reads TGTGCCAGCAGTAACTGGGAGCGGCCGAACACCGGGGAGCTGTTTTTT.

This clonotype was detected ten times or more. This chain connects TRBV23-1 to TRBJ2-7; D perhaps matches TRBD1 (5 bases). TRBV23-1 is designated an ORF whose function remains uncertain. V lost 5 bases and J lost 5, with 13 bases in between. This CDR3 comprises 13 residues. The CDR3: CASSNVARDEQYF. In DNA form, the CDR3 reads TGCGCCAGCAGTAATGTGGCCAGGGACGAGCAGTACTTC.

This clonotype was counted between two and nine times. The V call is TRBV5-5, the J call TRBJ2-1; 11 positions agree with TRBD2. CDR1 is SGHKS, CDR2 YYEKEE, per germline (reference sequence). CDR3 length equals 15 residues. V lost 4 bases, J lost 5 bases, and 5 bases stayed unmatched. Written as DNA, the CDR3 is TGTGCCAGCAGCGGGGGACTAGCGGTACACAATGAGCAGTTCTTC. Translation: CASSGGLAVHNEQFF.

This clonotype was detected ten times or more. DNA for the CDR3: TGTGCCAGCAGTCTCCCGGGGTACGAGCAGTACTTC. Protein product: CASSLPGYEQYF. J is TRBJ2-7 and V is TRBV12-3 or TRBV12-4; tentatively, D is TRBD2 (5 bases). The length of the CDR3 is 12 residues. Trimming pared 5 bases from V and 4 bases from J, leaving 9 bases between.

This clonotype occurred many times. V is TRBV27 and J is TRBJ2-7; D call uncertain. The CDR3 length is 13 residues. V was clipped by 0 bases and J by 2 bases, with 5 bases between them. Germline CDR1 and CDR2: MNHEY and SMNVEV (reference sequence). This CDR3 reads CASSLSAPYEQYF. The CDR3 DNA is TGTGCCAGCAGTTTATCTGCCCCCTACGAGCAGTACTTC.

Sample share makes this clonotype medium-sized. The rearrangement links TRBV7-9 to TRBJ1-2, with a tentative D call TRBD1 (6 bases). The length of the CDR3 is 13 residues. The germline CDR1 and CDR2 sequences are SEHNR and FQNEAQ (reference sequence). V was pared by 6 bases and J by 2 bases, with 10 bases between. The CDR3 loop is CASSGQLNYGYTF. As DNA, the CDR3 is TGTGCCAGCAGTGGACAGCTGAACTATGGCTACACCTTC. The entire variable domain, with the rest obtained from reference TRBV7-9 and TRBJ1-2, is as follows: DTGVSQNPRHKITKRGQNVTFRCDPISEHNRLYWYRQTLGQGPEFLTYFQNEAQLEKSRLLSDRFSAERPKGSFSTLEIQRTEQGDSAMYLCASSGQLNYGYTFGSGTRLTVV.

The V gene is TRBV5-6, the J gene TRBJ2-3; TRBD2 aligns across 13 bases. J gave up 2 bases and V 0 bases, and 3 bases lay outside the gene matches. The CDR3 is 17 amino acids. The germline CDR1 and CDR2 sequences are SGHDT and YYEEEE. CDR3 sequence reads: CASSLEGLAGITDTQYF. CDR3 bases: TGTGCCAGCAGCTTGGAGGGACTAGCGGGAATCACAGATACGCAGTATTTT.

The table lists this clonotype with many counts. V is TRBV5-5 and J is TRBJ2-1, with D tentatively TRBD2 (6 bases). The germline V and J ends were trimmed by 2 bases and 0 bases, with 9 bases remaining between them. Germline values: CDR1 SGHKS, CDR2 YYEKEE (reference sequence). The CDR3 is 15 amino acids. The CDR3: CASSFTSFSYNEQFF. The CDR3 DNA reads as TGTGCCAGCAGCTTTACTAGCTTCTCCTACAATGAGCAGTTCTTC.

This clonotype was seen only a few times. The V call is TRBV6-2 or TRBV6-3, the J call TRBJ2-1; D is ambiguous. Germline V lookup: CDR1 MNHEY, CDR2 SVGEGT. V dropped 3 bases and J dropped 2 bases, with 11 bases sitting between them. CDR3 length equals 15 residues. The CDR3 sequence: CASSYYQWTYNEQFF. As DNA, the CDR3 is TGTGCCAGCAGTTATTATCAATGGACCTACAATGAGCAGTTCTTC.